Shown below are 5 T cell receptor beta chains from a single sample sequenced in a study of graft-versus-host responses after intestinal transplantation. For these TCRs, the target antigens are not known. Sequencing was performed with immunoSEQ multiplex PCR; in TCRdb, only in-frame clones are kept and a portion is missing. Among around 120,000 clones listed, 75% to 95% were seen once. The input for sequencing was unstimulated CD4+ T cells sorted from spleen or lymph node cells, taken before intestinal transplant. These receptors were collected from a human donor who received an intestinal transplant.

The chain employs TRBV7-2 and TRBJ2-5, with TRBD1 as a possible D gene (5 bases). Deletions cut 5 bases from V and 5 bases from J, with 12 bases between. Germline assignment: CDR1 SGHTA and CDR2 FQGNSA. The CDR3 loop spans 13 amino acids. The CDR3 here is CASSPGWVETQYF. For the CDR3, the DNA is TGTGCCAGCAGCCCAGGGTGGGTGGAGACCCAGTACTTC.

The V and J genes are TRBV30 and TRBJ2-6; tentative D call: TRBD2 (6 bases). CDR1 is GTSNPN, CDR2 SVGIG, per germline (reference sequence). Trimming shortened V by 3 bases and J by 0 bases, and 9 bases separated the two germline ends. The CDR3 is 15 residues long. The CDR3 bases are TGTGCCTGGAGGGCGGGGCGCTCTGGGGCCAACGTCCTGACTTTC. Translating gives CAWRAGRSGANVLTF.

The chain employs TRBV20-1 and TRBJ1-1; no definite D call. V gave up 3 bases and J gave up 4 bases, with 6 bases separating them. The germline V gene has CDR1 DFQATT and CDR2 SNEGSKA (reference sequence). The CDR3 is 11 residues long. The CDR3 region has the DNA TGCAGTGCTAGTATAGCCACTGAAGCTTTCTTT. Protein: CSASIATEAFF.

This rearrangement joins TRBV5-6 to TRBJ2-1; TRBD1 matches 12 bases. The V gene end was trimmed by 2 bases and the J gene end by 9 bases; junction bases not matched to a gene: 6. This CDR3 is built from 15 residues. The V gene's germline CDR1 is SGHDT and CDR2 YYEEEE. The CDR3 bases are TGTGCCAGCAGCTTTGGGGACAGGGGGCTATCTGAGCAGTTCTTC. This gives the protein CASSFGDRGLSEQFF.

CDR3 sequence reads: CASSLAGGDEQYF. CDR3 coding DNA: TGTGCCAGCAGCTTAGCGGGAGGCGACGAGCAGTACTTC. The chain employs TRBV11-2 and TRBJ2-7; 7 positions agree with TRBD2. After removal of 1 base from V and 5 bases from J, the junction contained 2 bases not matched to a gene. Germline CDR1 is SGHAT and CDR2 is FQNNGV. This CDR3 spans 13 amino acids.